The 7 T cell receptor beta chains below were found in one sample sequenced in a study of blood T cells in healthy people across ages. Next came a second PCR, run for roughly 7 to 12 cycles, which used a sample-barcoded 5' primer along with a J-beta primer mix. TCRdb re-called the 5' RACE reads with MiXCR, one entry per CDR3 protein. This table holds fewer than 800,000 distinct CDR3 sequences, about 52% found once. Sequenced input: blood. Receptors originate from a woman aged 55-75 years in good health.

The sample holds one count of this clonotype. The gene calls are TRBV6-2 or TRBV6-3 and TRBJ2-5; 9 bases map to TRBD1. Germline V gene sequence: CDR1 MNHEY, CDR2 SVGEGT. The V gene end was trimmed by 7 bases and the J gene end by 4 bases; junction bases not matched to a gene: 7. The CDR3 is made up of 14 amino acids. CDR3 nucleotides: TGTGCCAGCACCTACCGGACAGGGGTAGAGACCCAGTACTTC. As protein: CASTYRTGVETQYF.

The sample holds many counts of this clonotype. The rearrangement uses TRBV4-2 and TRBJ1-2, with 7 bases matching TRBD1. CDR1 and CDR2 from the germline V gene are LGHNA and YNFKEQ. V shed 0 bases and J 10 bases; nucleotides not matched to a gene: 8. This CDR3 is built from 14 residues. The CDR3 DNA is TGTGCCAGCAGCCAAGATCGGCGACAGGGTGACTACACCTTC. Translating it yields CASSQDRRQGDYTF.

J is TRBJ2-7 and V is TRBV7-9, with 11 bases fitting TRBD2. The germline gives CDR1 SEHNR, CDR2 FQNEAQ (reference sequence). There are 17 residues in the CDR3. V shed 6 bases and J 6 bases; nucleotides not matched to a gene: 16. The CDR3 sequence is CASSPTSGSLPGFEQYF. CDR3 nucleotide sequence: TGTGCCAGCAGTCCTACTAGCGGGAGTCTCCCGGGTTTCGAGCAGTACTTC.

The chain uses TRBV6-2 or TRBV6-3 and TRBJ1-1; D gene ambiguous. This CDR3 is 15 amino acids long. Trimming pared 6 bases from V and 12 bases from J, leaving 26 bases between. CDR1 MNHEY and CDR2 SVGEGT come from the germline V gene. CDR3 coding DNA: TGTGCCAGCAGCCCGGGCGACCGGGCAAGATTTAGTACTTTCTTT. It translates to CASSPGDRARFSTFF.

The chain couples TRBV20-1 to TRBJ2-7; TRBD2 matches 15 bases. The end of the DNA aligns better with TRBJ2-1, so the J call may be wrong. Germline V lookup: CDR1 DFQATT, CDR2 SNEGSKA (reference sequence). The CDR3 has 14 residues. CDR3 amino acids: CSAGTSGRRNEQFF. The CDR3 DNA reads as TGCAGTGCTGGGACTAGCGGGAGGAGAAATGAGCAGTTCTTC.

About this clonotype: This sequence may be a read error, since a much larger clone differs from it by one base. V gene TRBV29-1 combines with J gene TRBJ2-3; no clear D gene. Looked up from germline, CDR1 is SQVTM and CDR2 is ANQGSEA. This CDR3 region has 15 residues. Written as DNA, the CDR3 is TGCGGCGTTGAACCTGTCCTTGGCAATGGAGATACGCAGTATTTT. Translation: CGVEPVLGNGDTQYF.

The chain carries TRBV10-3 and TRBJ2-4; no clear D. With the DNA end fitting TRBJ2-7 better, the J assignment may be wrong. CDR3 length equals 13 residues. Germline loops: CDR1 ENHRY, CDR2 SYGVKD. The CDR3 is CAIKGREPYEQYF. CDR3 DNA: TGTGCCATCAAAGGCCGTGAACCCTACGAGCAGTACTTC.